A single sample gave rise to the 15 T cell receptor beta chains below, sequenced in a study of T cell changes during pregnancy in multiple sclerosis. Assay used: immunoSEQ multiplex PCR; TCRdb lists only in-frame clones, some missing. The sample lists almost 65,000 clones; over 80% were seen once. The starting material was peripheral blood, obtained in the first trimester of pregnancy. Receptor source: a female donor with multiple sclerosis, enrolled in a pregnancy study.

The CDR3 loop reads CASSATSDLNGEQYF. The CDR3 DNA is TGTGCCAGCAGCGCGACTAGCGACTTAAACGGCGAGCAGTACTTC. The genes are TRBV5-5 and TRBJ2-7, with 8 nucleotides matching TRBD2. The germline gives CDR1 SGHKS, CDR2 YYEKEE (reference sequence). The CDR3 has 15 residues. With 4 bases clipped from V and 6 bases from J, the junction kept 12 bases outside the gene matches.

The chain uses TRBV19 and TRBJ1-5; possible D gene TRBD1, 5 bases. From germline, CDR1 is LNHDA and CDR2 SQIVND (reference sequence). Between the trimmed V and J ends, which lost 6 bases and 3 bases, there was a span of 6 bases. The CDR3 length is 12 residues. Written as DNA, the CDR3 is TGTGCCAGTAGACAGGCCAATCAGCCCCAGCATTTT. It encodes CASRQANQPQHF.

The V call is TRBV13, the J call TRBJ2-5, with D unclear. The germline CDR1 and CDR2 sequences are PRHDT and FYEKMQ (reference sequence). The length of the CDR3 is 15 residues. V was pared by 10 bases and J by 1 base, with 19 bases between. The CDR3 nucleotides read TGTGCCACCTCACTTGGATCGCGGATCCAAGAGACCCAGTACTTC. It encodes CATSLGSRIQETQYF. Variable domain in full (rest from reference TRBV13 and TRBJ2-5): AAGVIQSPRHLIKEKRETATLKCYPIPRHDTVYWYQQGPGQDPQFLISFYEKMQSDKGSIPDRFSAQQFSDYHSELNMSSLELGDSALYFCATSLGSRIQETQYFGPGTRLLVL.

This chain joins TRBV9 and TRBJ2-3; no clear D gene. Trimming took 0 bases from V and 0 from J, leaving 5 bases between them. Germline CDR1 reads SGDLS; CDR2 reads YYNGEE. This CDR3 contains 14 residues. The CDR3 loop reads CASSVDMSTDTQYF. CDR3 in DNA: TGTGCCAGCAGCGTAGACATGAGCACAGATACGCAGTATTTT.

This clone was detected once. The chain uses TRBV5-6 and TRBJ2-7; D gene unclear. Germline CDR1 and CDR2: SGHDT and YYEEEE. The CDR3 totals 14 residues. Trimming removed 1 base from V and 5 bases from J, with 13 bases in between. CDR3 nucleotide sequence: TGTGCCAGCAGCTTGTACCCTTTCGGTGACGAGCAGTACTTC. Amino acid sequence: CASSLYPFGDEQYF. The full variable domain, in which reference TRBV5-6 and TRBJ2-7 provide the parts outside the CDR3, is DAGVTQSPTHLIKTRGQQVTLRCSPKSGHDTVSWYQQALGQGPQFIFQYYEEEERQRGNFPDRFSGHQFPNYSSELNVNALLLGDSALYLCASSLYPFGDEQYFGPGTRLTVT.

The V call is TRBV9, the J call TRBJ2-7; TRBD2 matches 8 bases. The CDR3 is 16 amino acids. J gave up 5 bases and V 4 bases, and 14 bases lay outside the gene matches. CDR1 and CDR2 (germline): SGDLS, YYNGEE. CDR3 in DNA: TGTGCCAGCAGCCCCGGGGGGGGACTAGGTACCCACGAGCAGTACTTC. This translates into CASSPGGGLGTHEQYF. The full variable domain, rest sourced from reference TRBV9 and TRBJ2-7, is DSGVTQTPKHLITATGQRVTLRCSPRSGDLSVYWYQQSLDQGLQFLIQYYNGEERAKGNILERFSAQQFPDLHSELNLSSLELGDSALYFCASSPGGGLGTHEQYFGPGTRLTVT.

The V call is TRBV9, the J call TRBJ2-7, with a weak D call TRBD2 (6 bases). The germline CDR1 and CDR2 sequences are SGDLS and YYNGEE. There are 12 residues in the CDR3. Between the trimmed V and J ends, which lost 3 bases and 6 bases, there was a span of 10 bases. The CDR3 nucleotides are TGTGCCAGCAGCGCCAACGGGGGCGAGCAGTACTTC. This encodes CASSANGGEQYF.

The chain recombines TRBV19 with TRBJ2-7, with D unresolved. The length of the CDR3 is 14 residues. Germline CDR1 reads LNHDA; CDR2 reads SQIVND (reference sequence). The germline V and J ends were trimmed by 0 bases and 1 base, with 7 bases remaining between them. CDR3 loop: CASSIELASYEQYF. CDR3 sequence (DNA): TGTGCCAGTAGTATAGAGTTGGCATCCTACGAGCAGTACTTC.

The genes are TRBV9 and TRBJ2-3; D uncertain. The germline V gene encodes CDR1 SGDLS and CDR2 YYNGEE. Trimming pared 0 bases from V and 4 bases from J, leaving 3 bases between. The length of the CDR3 is 12 residues. Written as DNA, the CDR3 is TGTGCCAGCAGCGTAGGAGCAGATACGCAGTATTTT. This translates into CASSVGADTQYF. Based on the CDR3 plus reference TRBV9 and TRBJ2-3, the full variable domain is DSGVTQTPKHLITATGQRVTLRCSPRSGDLSVYWYQQSLDQGLQFLIQYYNGEERAKGNILERFSAQQFPDLHSELNLSSLELGDSALYFCASSVGADTQYFGPGTRLTVL.

The gene calls are TRBV2 and TRBJ2-5; the D gene is possibly TRBD1 (5 bases). The CDR3 extends over 11 amino acids. Trimming shortened V by 1 base and J by 8 bases, and 5 bases separated the two germline ends. Germline V gene lookup returns CDR1 SNHLY and CDR2 FYNNEI. In nucleotides, the CDR3 is TGTGCCAGCAGTGAAGGGGGCACCCAGTACTTC. This encodes CASSEGGTQYF.

V gene TRBV7-2 combines with J gene TRBJ2-7, with 9 bases matching TRBD1. The CDR3 has 14 amino acids. Looked up from germline, CDR1 is SGHTA and CDR2 is FQGNSA. The junction had 10 bases not matched to a gene; V was cut back by 7 bases and J by 6 bases. The CDR3: CASTGTGRSSEQYF. The CDR3 DNA reads as TGTGCCAGCACCGGGACAGGGAGGTCTTCCGAGCAGTACTTC.

This clone was observed once. The chain joins TRBV19 to TRBJ2-7, with TRBD1 matching over 9 bases. Germline lookup yields CDR1 LNHDA and CDR2 SQIVND (reference sequence). J lost 4 bases, V lost 4 bases, and 5 bases had no gene match. The CDR3 sequence is 14 residues long. In DNA, the CDR3 is TGTGCCAGTAGTACCTCGACAGGGGGTTACGAGCAGTACTTC. Encoded protein: CASSTSTGGYEQYF.

The V and J genes are TRBV28 and TRBJ1-2, with TRBD1 identical over 10 bases. The V segment lost 3 bases and the J segment 4 bases; nucleotides outside the gene matches: 5. The CDR3 contains 15 residues. The germline V gene has CDR1 MDHEN and CDR2 SYDVKM. The CDR3 DNA reads as TGTGCCAGCAGTTTGGGACAGGGGCTCTTCTATGGCTACACCTTC. It specifies CASSLGQGLFYGYTF.

The chain couples TRBV4-1 to TRBJ2-1; 7 positions match TRBD2. Germline V gene sequence: CDR1 MGHRA, CDR2 YSYEKL. V shed 0 bases and J 0 bases; nucleotides not matched to a gene: 11. This CDR3 has 19 residues. The CDR3 DNA reads TGCGCCAGCAGCCAAGAGATCCTAGCGGAATATAGCTCCTACAATGAGCAGTTCTTC. Amino acids: CASSQEILAEYSSYNEQFF.

The chain links TRBV19 to TRBJ2-1, with TRBD2 identical over 11 bases. The CDR3 covers 16 residues. Germline V gene sequence: CDR1 LNHDA, CDR2 SQIVND (reference sequence). V gave up 5 bases and J gave up 7 bases; unmatched junction bases: 10. The CDR3 DNA is TGTGCCAGTAGTTCCATACTAGCGGGAGAAAATAATGAGCAGTTCTTC. Translated: CASSSILAGENNEQFF.